This T cell receptor (beta chain) was captured in a study of shared clonotypes between healthy human individuals. Study-level findings and limits: Deeper or shallower sequencing was expected to change how clonotypes are shared among donors.

V was cut by 1 base and J by 0 bases, with 7 bases left in between. Germline CDR1 SGHRS, CDR2 YFSETQ. The CDR3 consists of 15 residues. About this clone: Its antigen is as yet unknown. At the DNA level, this CDR3 is encoded by other sequences in the same sample as well.

Profiling relied on immunoSEQ multiplex PCR, and the TCRdb table lists in-frame clones only, not all of them. The sample contains millions of clones, over 85% of which appear only once. Adults of Caucasian background living in Nashville, Tennessee made up all donors. Sequencing was done on a sample of naive CD4+ T cells sorted from blood. Noted subset: CD45RA+ positively selected. The receptor's source is a young man in good health. This chain joins TRBV5-1 and TRBJ2-2; D unclear. CDR3: CASSLRQANTGELFF. The CDR3 coding sequence is TGCGCCAGCAGCTTGAGGCAGGCGAACACCGGGGAGCTGTTTTTT.